This is a list of T cell receptor beta chains from one sample in a study of response to subunit inactivated influenza vaccine. TCRdb re-analysed the RT-PCR reads in MiXCR, keeping a single row per CDR3 protein. Of about 480,000 distinct CDR3 sequences in the sample, approximately 11% were seen once. The sample consisted of PBMCs from blood, taken roughly 46 days after vaccination. These receptors all come from a middle-aged man who received an inactivated influenza vaccine. Each CDR3 is given with its conserved first and last residue. D genes are given only for firm matches. Rows give clone size only sometimes, using once, few, many, or a class for an expanded clone.

size: -; D: -; J: TRBJ2-1; V: TRBV6-6; CDR3: CASTPKGDYRFF; DNA: TGTGCCAGCACTCCAAAGGGAGACTACCGATTCTTC
size: few; D: TRBD2; J: TRBJ2-7; V: TRBV9; CDR3: CASSVVPGGSEQYF; DNA: TGTGCCAGCAGCGTAGTACCGGGAGGGTCCGAGCAGTACTTC
size: -; D: -; J: TRBJ2-5; V: TRBV4-1; CDR3: CASSQALQETQYF; DNA: TGCGCCAGCAGCCAAGCCTTGCAAGAGACCCAGTACTTC
size: few; D: -; J: TRBJ2-7; V: TRBV20-1; CDR3: CSATDRGGYEQYF; DNA: TGCAGTGCCACCGATAGGGGGGGCTACGAGCAGTACTTC
size: few; D: TRBD2; J: TRBJ2-7; V: TRBV11-2; CDR3: CASSLEAGRSYEQYF; DNA: TGTGCCAGCAGCTTAGAAGCGGGGCGGTCCTACGAGCAGTACTTC
size: -; D: -; J: TRBJ2-3; V: TRBV20-1; CDR3: CSARAGYTDTQYF; DNA: TGCAGTGCGAGGGCAGGGTATACAGATACGCAGTATTTT
size: -; D: -; J: TRBJ2-7; V: TRBV7-2; CDR3: CASSLLRSSYEQYF; DNA: TGTGCCAGCAGCCTACTACGAAGCTCCTACGAGCAGTACTTC
size: -; D: -; J: TRBJ2-5; V: TRBV7-9; CDR3: CASSLVSGKETQYF; DNA: TGTGCCAGCAGCTTAGTATCAGGGAAAGAGACCCAGTACTTC
size: many; D: -; J: TRBJ2-3; V: TRBV29-1; CDR3: CSVLGTDTQYF; DNA: TGCAGCGTTCTGGGGACGGATACGCAGTATTTT
size: -; D: TRBD2; J: TRBJ2-7; V: TRBV6-2/TRBV6-3; CDR3: CASSDRIGLAGGLYEQYF; DNA: TGTGCCAGCAGCGACAGGATTGGACTAGCGGGAGGGCTCTACGAGCAGTACTTC
size: few; D: TRBD2; J: TRBJ2-5; V: TRBV4-1; CDR3: CASSHPARSGGETQYF; DNA: TGCGCCAGCAGCCATCCCGCTCGGTCGGGAGGGGAGACCCAGTACTTC
size: few; D: TRBD1; J: TRBJ1-2; V: TRBV6-1; CDR3: CASSQPGQGTYGYTF; DNA: TGTGCCAGCAGTCAGCCGGGACAGGGGACCTATGGCTACACCTTC
size: few; D: -; J: TRBJ2-2; V: TRBV9; CDR3: CASSVGGSNIRELFF; DNA: TGTGCCAGCAGCGTAGGGGGGTCGAATATTAGGGAGCTGTTTTTT
size: -; D: -; J: TRBJ1-3; V: TRBV7-2; CDR3: CASSFGTVGNTIYF; DNA: TGTGCCAGCAGCTTTGGGACGGTTGGAAACACCATATATTTT
size: -; D: -; J: TRBJ2-7; V: TRBV7-2; CDR3: CASGQTGLYEQYF; DNA: TGTGCCAGCGGACAGACCGGTCTCTACGAGCAGTACTTC
size: many; D: -; J: TRBJ1-1; V: TRBV6-1; CDR3: CASSRPGNTEAFF; DNA: TGTGCCAGCAGCCGGCCTGGGAACACTGAAGCTTTCTTT
size: -; D: TRBD2; J: TRBJ2-7; V: TRBV7-9; CDR3: CASSLVLGLAAEQYF; DNA: TGTGCCAGCAGCTTAGTTTTGGGACTAGCGGCCGAGCAGTACTTC
size: few; D: TRBD1; J: TRBJ2-7; V: TRBV6-2/TRBV6-3; CDR3: CASSYPTDRDSYEQYF; DNA: TGTGCCAGCAGTTACCCGACCGACAGGGACTCCTACGAGCAGTACTTC
size: few; D: TRBD2; J: TRBJ2-7; V: TRBV4-3; CDR3: CASSQGLTSGGSTSYEQYF; DNA: TGCGCCAGCAGCCAAGGGCTGACTAGCGGGGGGTCTACCTCCTACGAGCAGTACTTC
size: many; D: -; J: TRBJ1-5; V: TRBV5-1; CDR3: CASSMDVDQPQHF; DNA: TGCGCCAGCAGCATGGACGTGGATCAGCCCCAGCATTTT
size: few; D: TRBD1; J: TRBJ2-3; V: TRBV5-1; CDR3: CASSSQGIAADTQYF; DNA: TGCGCCAGCAGCTCACAGGGGATTGCTGCAGATACGCAGTATTTT
size: many; D: -; J: TRBJ1-1; V: TRBV5-1; CDR3: CASSSGVTEAFF; DNA: TGCGCCAGCAGCTCAGGGGTTACTGAAGCTTTCTTT
size: many; D: -; J: TRBJ2-1; V: TRBV7-9; CDR3: CASSLEGTEQFF; DNA: TGTGCCAGCAGCTTGGAAGGGACTGAGCAGTTCTTC
size: few; D: -; J: TRBJ1-1; V: TRBV20-1; CDR3: CSARDRGRANTEAFF; DNA: TGCAGTGCTAGAGATCGGGGCAGAGCGAACACTGAAGCTTTCTTT
size: few; D: -; J: TRBJ2-5; V: TRBV7-6; CDR3: CASSLVLERETQYF; DNA: TGTGCCAGCAGCTTAGTCTTAGAGCGGGAGACCCAGTACTTC
size: -; D: -; J: TRBJ1-5; V: TRBV7-9; CDR3: CASSSSDRGSNQPQHF; DNA: TGTGCCAGCAGCTCATCCGATAGAGGGAGCAATCAGCCCCAGCATTTT
size: -; D: TRBD2; J: TRBJ2-2; V: TRBV6-5; CDR3: CASSNSGTMTNTGELFF; DNA: TGTGCCAGCAGTAACTCGGGGACTATGACGAACACCGGGGAGCTGTTTTTT
size: few; D: -; J: TRBJ2-1; V: TRBV5-6; CDR3: CASSLVGGGSHNEQFF; DNA: TGTGCCAGCAGCTTGGTAGGCGGGGGCTCCCACAATGAGCAGTTCTTC
size: few; D: TRBD1; J: TRBJ2-2; V: TRBV28; CDR3: CASTGVNTGELFF; DNA: TGTGCCAGTACAGGGGTGAACACCGGGGAGCTGTTTTTT
size: -; D: -; J: TRBJ1-4; V: TRBV4-2; CDR3: CASSQAGTGEKLFF; DNA: TGTGCCAGCAGCCAGGCGGGGACGGGGGAAAAACTGTTTTTT
size: -; D: -; J: TRBJ2-7; V: TRBV7-3; CDR3: CASSLNQGGEQYF; DNA: TGTGCCAGCAGCTTAAATCAGGGGGGCGAGCAGTACTTC
size: -; D: -; J: TRBJ2-2; V: TRBV12-3/TRBV12-4; CDR3: CASSLDGPGTGELFF; DNA: TGTGCCAGCAGTTTAGACGGTCCAGGGACCGGGGAGCTGTTTTTT
size: -; D: -; J: TRBJ1-5; V: TRBV7-9; CDR3: CASSLYQDQPQHF; DNA: TGTGCCAGCAGCTTATATCAGGATCAGCCCCAGCATTTT
size: -; D: TRBD2; J: TRBJ2-1; V: TRBV4-2; CDR3: CASSQAPGLAGGLDNEQFF; DNA: TGTGCCAGCAGCCAAGCCCCGGGACTAGCGGGGGGCCTAGACAATGAGCAGTTCTTC
size: many; D: -; J: TRBJ1-4; V: TRBV29-1; CDR3: CSVGRNGEKLFF; DNA: TGCAGCGTTGGCCGCAACGGGGAAAAACTGTTTTTT
size: -; D: -; J: TRBJ1-4; V: TRBV20-1; CDR3: CSARVAGEKLFF; DNA: TGCAGTGCTAGAGTGGCAGGCGAAAAACTGTTTTTT
size: -; D: TRBD2; J: TRBJ2-2; V: TRBV20-1; CDR3: CSARDTSGGTFSANTGELFF; DNA: TGCAGTGCTAGGGACACTAGCGGGGGAACTTTTTCTGCGAACACCGGGGAGCTGTTTTTT
size: -; D: -; J: TRBJ2-7; V: TRBV5-1; CDR3: CASRKQGSYEQYF; DNA: TGCGCCAGCAGAAAACAGGGTTCCTACGAGCAGTACTTC
size: many; D: -; J: TRBJ2-3; V: TRBV9; CDR3: CASSANFQGLSDTQYF; DNA: TGTGCCAGCAGCGCCAACTTTCAGGGATTGTCAGATACGCAGTATTTT
size: -; D: TRBD2; J: TRBJ2-2; V: TRBV20-1; CDR3: CSARDGRTRSAGELFF; DNA: TGCAGTGCTAGAGATGGCAGGACTAGGTCGGCCGGGGAGCTGTTTTTT
size: few; D: -; J: TRBJ2-5; V: TRBV29-1; CDR3: CSVVWSETQYF; DNA: TGCAGCGTTGTCTGGTCAGAGACCCAGTACTTC
size: few; D: TRBD2; J: TRBJ2-3; V: TRBV29-1; CDR3: CSVVGLAATGDTQYF; DNA: TGCAGCGTTGTCGGACTAGCAGCAACTGGAGATACGCAGTATTTT
size: few; D: TRBD1; J: TRBJ2-7; V: TRBV4-3; CDR3: CASSQETGGTYEQYF; DNA: TGCGCCAGCAGCCAAGAAACAGGGGGTACCTACGAGCAGTACTTC
size: -; D: -; J: TRBJ1-4; V: TRBV5-1; CDR3: CASSLEGLQNEKLFF; DNA: TGCGCCAGCAGCTTGGAAGGGCTACAAAATGAAAAACTGTTTTTT
size: many; D: -; J: TRBJ2-7; V: TRBV29-1; CDR3: CSVEDSRSYEQYF; DNA: TGCAGCGTTGAAGATAGTCGGTCCTACGAGCAGTACTTC
size: -; D: TRBD2; J: TRBJ2-1; V: TRBV10-3; CDR3: CAIRGTSTYEQFF; DNA: TGTGCCATCAGGGGGACTAGTACCTATGAGCAGTTCTTC
size: many; D: -; J: TRBJ1-5; V: TRBV12-3/TRBV12-4; CDR3: CASSFRPRGNQPQHF; DNA: TGTGCCAGCAGTTTTAGACCCAGGGGCAATCAGCCCCAGCATTTT
size: few; D: TRBD2; J: TRBJ2-1; V: TRBV20-1; CDR3: CSARPPRTSGYNEQFF; DNA: TGCAGTGCTAGACCCCCGAGAACTAGCGGGTACAATGAGCAGTTCTTC